The 21 T cell receptor beta chains below come from one sample, sequenced in a study of T cell repertoires in cytomegalovirus infection. Using its own MiXCR run on the reads, TCRdb lists one record per CDR3 protein. Of about 920,000 distinct CDR3 sequences listed, roughly 30% are singletons. These receptors are not linked to any known antigen. This specimen consisted of cultured CD8+ T cells from PBMCs, obtained from culture after CMV antigen stimulation. The receptors come from a human donor in good health (CMV status not recorded). Some clones in this sample may be carry-over from other donors' samples.

This clonotype was detected a few times. The chain is built from TRBV19 and TRBJ1-2; D possibly corresponds to TRBD1 (5 bases). V lost 4 bases, J lost 5 bases, and 11 bases lay in between. The length of the CDR3 is 13 residues. The germline gives CDR1 LNHDA, CDR2 SQIVND (reference sequence). CDR3: CASSTGQQYGYTF. CDR3 in DNA: TGTGCCAGTAGTACAGGACAACAGTATGGCTACACCTTC. The full variable domain, its missing parts supplied by reference TRBV19 and TRBJ1-2, is DGGITQSPKYLFRKEGQNVTLSCEQNLNHDAMYWYRQDPGQGLRLIYYSQIVNDFQKGDIAEGYSVSREKKESFPLTVTSAQKNPTAFYLCASSTGQQYGYTFGSGTRLTVV.

This clonotype came up a few times. The rearrangement uses TRBV6-2 or TRBV6-3 and TRBJ2-5, with D perhaps TRBD1 (6 bases). The CDR3 has 15 residues. Per the germline V gene, CDR1 is MNHEY and CDR2 is SVGEGT. Trimming pared 1 base from V and 6 bases from J, leaving 15 bases between. CDR3 DNA: TGTGCCAGCAGTTACTTCGTTGGGGGCCGAAAGACCCAGTACTTC. Translating gives CASSYFVGGRKTQYF.

This clonotype appeared a few times. V and J are TRBV4-3 and TRBJ1-5; tentatively, D is TRBD1 (5 bases). Trimming pared 3 bases from V and 0 bases from J, leaving 12 bases between. CDR3 length equals 16 residues. Germline V CDR1 and CDR2: LGHNA, YSLEER. The CDR3 DNA follows: TGCGCCAGCAGCCAGTGGGACGGGGATAGCAATCAGCCCCAGCATTTT. It codes for CASSQWDGDSNQPQHF.

In this sample, this clonotype turned up many times. The V gene is TRBV7-9, the J gene TRBJ1-1; 10 positions match TRBD1. Germline-derived CDR1 and CDR2 are SEHNR and FQNEAQ (reference sequence). With 5 bases clipped from V and 6 bases from J, the junction kept 9 bases outside the gene matches. This CDR3 spans 15 amino acids. The CDR3 DNA reads as TGTGCCAGCAGCACCTCTCGACAGGGGGCATCTGAAGCTTTCTTT. It encodes CASSTSRQGASEAFF.

This clonotype showed up many times. This rearrangement joins TRBV20-1 to TRBJ2-5; D is possibly TRBD2 (6 bases). Trimming pared 0 bases from V and 2 bases from J, leaving 10 bases between. Germline-derived CDR1 and CDR2 are DFQATT and SNEGSKA (reference sequence). The CDR3 loop spans 14 amino acids. The CDR3 bases are TGCAGTGCTAGAGATGGGGGGATTCAAGAGACCCAGTACTTC. The encoded protein is CSARDGGIQETQYF.

This clonotype appeared a few times. J is TRBJ2-2 and V is TRBV4-1; a weak D match, TRBD1 (6 bases). Trimming stripped 4 bases from V and 1 base from J, with 13 bases between. The CDR3 contains 16 residues. Per germline, CDR1 MGHRA and CDR2 YSYEKL. The CDR3 protein is CASSLRQDENTGELFF. The CDR3 DNA reads TGCGCCAGCAGCCTTAGACAGGACGAGAACACCGGGGAGCTGTTTTTT.

This clonotype was seen at least ten times. The rearrangement joins TRBV7-8 to TRBJ2-1, with 9 bases matching TRBD2. The V and J ends lost 3 bases and 9 bases, in that order; junction bases with no gene match: 6. The length of the CDR3 is 14 residues. The germline V gene encodes CDR1 SGHVS and CDR2 FQNEAQ. The CDR3 coding sequence is TGTGCCAGCAGCTTCGGCGGGGGGGCCCTTGAGCAGTTCTTC. This sequence encodes CASSFGGGALEQFF.

The chain employs TRBV6-5 and TRBJ2-2, with 11 positions matching TRBD1. This CDR3 is built from 19 residues. Trimming removed 2 bases from V and 4 bases from J; junction bases left unmatched: 12. In germline, CDR1 is MNHEY, CDR2 SVGAGI. The CDR3 coding sequence is TGTGCCAGCAGTTACGGGACAGGGGGGTTCCCAGGGGGCACCGGGGAGCTGTTTTTT. It codes for CASSYGTGGFPGGTGELFF.

V usage is TRBV6-2 or TRBV6-3 and J usage is TRBJ2-7, with D perhaps matching TRBD1 or TRBD2 (5 bases each). Germline V gene data show CDR1 as MNHEY and CDR2 as SVGEGT. V was shortened by 6 bases and J by 4 bases, with 19 bases between the two germline ends. The length of the CDR3 is 15 residues. The CDR3 region has the DNA TGTGCCAGCAGCCTCTTAGCCGGGACGCAGTACGAGCAGTACGTC. Translated: CASSLLAGTQYEQYV.

V gene TRBV27 combines with J gene TRBJ2-1; 9 bases agree with TRBD2. The J segment lost 6 bases and the V segment lost 6 bases, leaving 12 bases of the junction unmatched. Germline V gives CDR1 MNHEY, CDR2 SMNVEV (reference sequence). The CDR3 is 16 residues long. CDR3 protein: CASRFSGTSFFNEQFF. The CDR3 nucleotides are TGTGCCAGCAGGTTTTCCGGGACTAGCTTTTTCAATGAGCAGTTCTTC.

The gene calls are TRBV4-3 and TRBJ2-7, with 9 bases identical to TRBD2. Germline-derived CDR1 and CDR2 are LGHNA and YSLEER. The CDR3 consists of 15 residues. Trimming at V came to 3 bases and at J to 6 bases, leaving 9 bases not matched to a gene. The CDR3 region is CASSHSPGTSREQYF. For the CDR3, the DNA is TGCGCCAGCAGCCACTCCCCAGGGACTAGCCGCGAGCAGTACTTC.

For this clonotype: Possible read error: a much larger clone is one base away. The chain combines TRBV11-3 with TRBJ2-3, with TRBD2 matching 8 bases. This CDR3 has 15 amino acids. V was clipped by 1 base and J by 2 bases; unmatched bases: 2. CDR1 is SGHNT, CDR2 YENEEA, per germline. CDR3 bases: TGTGCCAGCAGCTTAGTTAGCGGGGCCACAGATACGCAGTATTTT. It codes for CASSLVSGATDTQYF.

The chain joins TRBV7-9 to TRBJ2-5; the D gene is possibly TRBD1 (6 bases). Germline V lookup: CDR1 SEHNR, CDR2 FQNEAQ (reference sequence). The V and J ends lost 7 bases and 3 bases respectively, with 12 bases between them. This CDR3 region has 13 residues. The CDR3 loop is CASNLQGKETQYF. CDR3 coding DNA: TGTGCCAGCAACCTACAGGGAAAAGAGACCCAGTACTTC.

This clonotype was observed a handful of times. This chain links TRBV12-3 or TRBV12-4 with TRBJ2-1; 12 bases match TRBD2. V trimming: 7 bases; J trimming: 5 bases; junction bases outside the gene matches: 15. There are 18 residues in the CDR3. CDR3 in amino acids: CASTRLAGASLGDNEQFF. Written as DNA, the CDR3 is TGTGCCAGCACCCGACTAGCGGGGGCCTCTCTGGGGGACAATGAGCAGTTCTTC.

The sample holds a few counts of this clonotype. The chain combines TRBV12-3 or TRBV12-4 with TRBJ1-2; D remains unclear. V was shortened by 0 bases and J by 4 bases, with 12 bases between the two germline ends. The CDR3 loop spans 15 amino acids. The CDR3 coding sequence is TGTGCCAGCAGTTTAGCGCTGACCAGGCTCTATGGCTACACCTTC. The encoded protein is CASSLALTRLYGYTF.

This chain links TRBV4-1 with TRBJ1-1; 8 bases are a match to TRBD1. This CDR3 has 14 residues. The J segment lost 6 bases and the V segment lost 0 bases, leaving 3 bases of the junction unmatched. Germline V gene lookup returns CDR1 MGHRA and CDR2 YSYEKL. CDR3 in DNA: TGCGCCAGCAGCCAAGAGACAGGGGTTGCTGAAGCTTTCTTT. It encodes CASSQETGVAEAFF.

As regards this clonotype: The junction departs from germline at one end; a sequencing error may be responsible. This chain connects TRBV5-3 to TRBJ1-4, with a tentative D call TRBD1 (6 bases). TRBV5-3 is marked as an open reading frame, function uncertain. The CDR3 totals 14 residues. The CDR3: CASSLGRGPEKLFF. CDR3 coding DNA: TGTGCCAGCAGCTTGGGCAGGGGACCTGAAAAACTGTTTTTT.

This rearrangement joins TRBV28 to TRBJ1-6; the D gene is possibly TRBD1 (6 bases). The CDR3 has 14 residues. The ends were cut back, 6 bases at V and 7 bases at J, with 13 bases in the middle. Looked up from germline, CDR1 is MDHEN and CDR2 is SYDVKM. CDR3 coding DNA: TGTGCCAGCAGCCGTACAGGGATAAATTCACCCCTCCACTTT. This sequence encodes CASSRTGINSPLHF.

This chain links TRBV7-4 with TRBJ2-7; the D is unclear. This CDR3 region has 13 residues. Between the trimmed V and J ends, which lost 4 bases and 2 bases, there was a span of 9 bases. In germline, CDR1 is SGHVT, CDR2 SQSDAQ. The DNA for the CDR3 is TGTGCCAGCAGCTCCACAAAAACCTACGAGCAGTACGTC. Residues: CASSSTKTYEQYV.

This clonotype was recorded a few times. The V call is TRBV27, the J call TRBJ1-1; D gene ambiguous. Germline V lookup: CDR1 MNHEY, CDR2 SMNVEV (reference sequence). Trimming left V 6 bases short and J 0 bases short, with 17 bases between. There are 16 residues in the CDR3. This chain's CDR3 is CASSYNPTAMNTEAFF. In DNA form, the CDR3 reads TGTGCCAGCAGCTACAACCCAACAGCAATGAACACTGAAGCTTTCTTT.

This clonotype has a handful of counts. The rearrangement links TRBV27 to TRBJ1-1; 8 bases match TRBD1. Germline loops: CDR1 MNHEY, CDR2 SMNVEV (reference sequence). The CDR3 extends over 15 amino acids. The junction had 15 bases not matched to a gene; V was cut back by 5 bases and J by 10 bases. Here the CDR3 reads CASSPSGQVRVGAFF. In DNA form, the CDR3 reads TGTGCCAGCAGTCCATCGGGACAGGTTAGAGTGGGAGCTTTCTTT.